This T cell receptor beta chain stems from a study of cytomegalovirus exposure and HLA in healthy donors. The PCR ran on 60 Vbeta and 13 Jbeta primers. Data came from immunoSEQ multiplex PCR; TCRdb stores just in-frame clones and leaves some out. The table has more than 30,000 clones, 74% seen once. Study-level points and caveats: The authors listed 164 TCR beta chains as cytomegalovirus-associated.

Concerning this clone: What it recognizes is unknown.

Sequencing input: PBMCs. This sequence originates from a young man in good health and CMV-seronegative.

The CDR3 nucleotides are TGTGCCAGCAGTTTATACCCAGGGTATGGCTACACCTTC. Residues: CASSLYPGYGYTF. The chain joins TRBV28 to TRBJ1-2, with TRBD1 as a possible D gene (5 bases). The CDR3 runs to 13 residues. With 1 base removed from V and 5 bases from J, the gap between germline ends came to 8 bases. CDR1 is MDHEN and CDR2 is SYDVKM in the germline V gene.